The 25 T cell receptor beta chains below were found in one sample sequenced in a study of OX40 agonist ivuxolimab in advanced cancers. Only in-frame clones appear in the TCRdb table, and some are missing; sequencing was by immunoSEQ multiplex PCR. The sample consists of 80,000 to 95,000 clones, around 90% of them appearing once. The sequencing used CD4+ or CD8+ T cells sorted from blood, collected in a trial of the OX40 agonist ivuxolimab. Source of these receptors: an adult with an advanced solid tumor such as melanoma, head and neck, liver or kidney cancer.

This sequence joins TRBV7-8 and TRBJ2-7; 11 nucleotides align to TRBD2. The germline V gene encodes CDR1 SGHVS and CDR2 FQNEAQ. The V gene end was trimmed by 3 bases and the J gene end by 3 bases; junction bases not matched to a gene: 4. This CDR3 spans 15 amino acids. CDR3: CASSFGTSGYYEQYF. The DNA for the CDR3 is TGTGCCAGCAGCTTTGGGACTAGCGGATACTACGAGCAGTACTTC.

CDR3 bases: TGTGCCAGCAGCGTCAGCACGCTGGACACCGGGGAGCTGTTTTTT. Its translation is CASSVSTLDTGELFF. The chain carries TRBV14 and TRBJ2-2; D remains unclear. This CDR3 contains 15 residues. Germline V gene lookup returns CDR1 SGHDN and CDR2 FVKESK. V lost 5 bases and J 3 bases, leaving 13 bases between the germline ends. The full variable domain, rest sourced from reference TRBV14 and TRBJ2-2, is EAGVTQFPSHSVIEKGQTVTLRCDPISGHDNLYWYRRVMGKEIKFLLHFVKESKQDESGMPNNRFLAERTGGTYSTLKVQPAELEDSGVYFCASSVSTLDTGELFFGEGSRLTVL.

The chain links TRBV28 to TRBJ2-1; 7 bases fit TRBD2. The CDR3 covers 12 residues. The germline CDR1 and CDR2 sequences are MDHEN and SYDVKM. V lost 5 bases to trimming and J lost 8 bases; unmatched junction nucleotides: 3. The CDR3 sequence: CASSATSDEQFF. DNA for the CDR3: TGTGCCAGCAGTGCCACTAGCGATGAGCAGTTCTTC.

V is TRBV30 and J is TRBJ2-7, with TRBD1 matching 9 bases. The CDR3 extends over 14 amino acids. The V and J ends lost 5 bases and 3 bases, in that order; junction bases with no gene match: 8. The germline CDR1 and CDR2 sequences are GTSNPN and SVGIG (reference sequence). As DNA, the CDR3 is TGTGCCTGGTCCAGACAGGGGGGAGGCTACGAGCAGTACTTC. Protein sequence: CAWSRQGGGYEQYF.

Here the CDR3 reads CASSLGQGPSTDTQYF. CDR3 sequence (DNA): TGCGCCAGCAGCTTGGGACAGGGCCCTAGCACAGATACGCAGTATTTT. J is TRBJ2-3 and V is TRBV5-1, with 7 nucleotides matching TRBD1. The CDR3 sequence is 16 residues long. Germline assignment: CDR1 SGHRS and CDR2 YFSETQ. V gave up 0 bases and J gave up 0 bases; unmatched junction bases: 4.

DNA for the CDR3: TGTGCCAGCAGCGTCATACTCACGGGGGTCTCACCCCTCCACTTT. This translates into CASSVILTGVSPLHF. The rearrangement uses TRBV16 and TRBJ1-6; TRBD1 might be the D (5 bases). CDR3 length: 15 residues. V dropped 5 bases and J dropped 10 bases, with 18 bases sitting between them. In germline, CDR1 is KGHSY, CDR2 FQNENV.

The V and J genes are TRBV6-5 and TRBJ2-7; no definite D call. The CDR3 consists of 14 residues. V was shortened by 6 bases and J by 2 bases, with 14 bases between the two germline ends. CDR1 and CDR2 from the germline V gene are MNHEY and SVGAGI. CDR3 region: CASRQTPSTYEQYF. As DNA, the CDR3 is TGTGCCAGCAGACAGACACCTTCTACCTACGAGCAGTACTTC.

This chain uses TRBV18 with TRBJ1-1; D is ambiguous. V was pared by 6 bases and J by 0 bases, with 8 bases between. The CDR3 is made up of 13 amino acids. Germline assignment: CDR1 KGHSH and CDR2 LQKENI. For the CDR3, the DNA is TGTGCCAGCTCTCGGGCCCTGAACACTGAAGCTTTCTTT. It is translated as CASSRALNTEAFF.

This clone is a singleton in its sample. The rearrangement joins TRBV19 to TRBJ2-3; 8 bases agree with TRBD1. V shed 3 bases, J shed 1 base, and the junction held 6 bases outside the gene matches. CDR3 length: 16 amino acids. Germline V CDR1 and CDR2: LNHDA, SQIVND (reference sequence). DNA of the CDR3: TGTGCCAGTAGTATCTGGACAGGGAAAGGCACAGATACGCAGTATTTT. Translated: CASSIWTGKGTDTQYF.

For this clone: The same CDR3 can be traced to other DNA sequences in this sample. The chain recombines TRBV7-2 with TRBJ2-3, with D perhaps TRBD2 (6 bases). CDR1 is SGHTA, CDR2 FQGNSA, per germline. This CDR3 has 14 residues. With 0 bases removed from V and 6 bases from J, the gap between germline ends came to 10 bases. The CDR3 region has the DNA TGTGCCAGCAGCTTAGCTGGAGGGGTTGATACGCAGTATTTT. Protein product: CASSLAGGVDTQYF.

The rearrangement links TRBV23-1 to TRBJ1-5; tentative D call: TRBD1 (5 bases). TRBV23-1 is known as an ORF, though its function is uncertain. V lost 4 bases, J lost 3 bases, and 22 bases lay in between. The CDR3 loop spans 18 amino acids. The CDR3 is CASSPQRGRDESNQPQHF. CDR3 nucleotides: TGCGCCAGCAGTCCACAAAGGGGCCGGGACGAATCCAATCAGCCCCAGCATTTT.

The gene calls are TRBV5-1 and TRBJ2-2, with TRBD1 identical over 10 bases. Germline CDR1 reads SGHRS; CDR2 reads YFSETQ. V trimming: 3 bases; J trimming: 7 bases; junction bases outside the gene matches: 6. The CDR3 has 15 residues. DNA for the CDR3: TGCGCCAGCAGCTACCGGGACAGGGGTATCGGGGAGCTGTTTTTT. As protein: CASSYRDRGIGELFF.

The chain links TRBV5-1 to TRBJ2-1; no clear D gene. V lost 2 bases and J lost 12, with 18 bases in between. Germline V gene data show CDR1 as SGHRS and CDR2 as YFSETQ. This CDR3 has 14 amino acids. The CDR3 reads CASSFSGLPGGQFF. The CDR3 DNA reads TGCGCCAGCAGCTTTTCGGGCCTACCCGGCGGGCAGTTCTTC.

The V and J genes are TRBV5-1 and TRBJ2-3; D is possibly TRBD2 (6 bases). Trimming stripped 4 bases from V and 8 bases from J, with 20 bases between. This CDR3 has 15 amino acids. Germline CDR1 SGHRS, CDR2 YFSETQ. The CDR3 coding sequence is TGCGCCAGCAGCCCCCGACGGACCGGGGACTCTACGCAGTATTTT. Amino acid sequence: CASSPRRTGDSTQYF.

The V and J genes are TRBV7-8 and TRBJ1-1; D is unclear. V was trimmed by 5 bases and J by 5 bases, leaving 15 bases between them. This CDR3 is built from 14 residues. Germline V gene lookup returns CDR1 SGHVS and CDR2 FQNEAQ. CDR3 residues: CASSHTALGTEAFF. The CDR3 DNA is TGTGCCAGCAGCCATACCGCTTTGGGGACTGAAGCTTTCTTT. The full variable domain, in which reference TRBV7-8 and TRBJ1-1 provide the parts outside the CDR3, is GAGVSQSPRYKVAKRGQDVALRCDPISGHVSLFWYQQALGQGPEFLTYFQNEAQLDKSGLPSDRFFAERPEGSVSTLKIQRTQQEDSAVYLCASSHTALGTEAFFGQGTRLTVV.

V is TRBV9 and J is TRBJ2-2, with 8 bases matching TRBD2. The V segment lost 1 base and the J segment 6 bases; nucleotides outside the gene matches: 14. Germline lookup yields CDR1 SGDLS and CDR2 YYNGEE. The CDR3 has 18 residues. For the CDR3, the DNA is TGTGCCAGCAGCGTAAGGGATGGGGCGGGAGGAGCTGCCGGGGAGCTGTTTTTT. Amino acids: CASSVRDGAGGAAGELFF.

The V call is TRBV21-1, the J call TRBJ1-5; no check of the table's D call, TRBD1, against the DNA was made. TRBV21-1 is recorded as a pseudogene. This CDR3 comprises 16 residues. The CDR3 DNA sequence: TGTGCCAGCAGCAAAGTTAGGCAGGGTCCGAATCAGCCCCAGCATTTT. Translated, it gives CASSKVRQGPNQPQHF.

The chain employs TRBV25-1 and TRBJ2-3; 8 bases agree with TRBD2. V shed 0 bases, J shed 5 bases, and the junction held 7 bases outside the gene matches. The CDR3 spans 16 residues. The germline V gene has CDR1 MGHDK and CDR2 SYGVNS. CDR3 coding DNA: TGTGCCAGCAGTGAATATAAAGCGGGGGCGGGAGATACGCAGTATTTT. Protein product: CASSEYKAGAGDTQYF.

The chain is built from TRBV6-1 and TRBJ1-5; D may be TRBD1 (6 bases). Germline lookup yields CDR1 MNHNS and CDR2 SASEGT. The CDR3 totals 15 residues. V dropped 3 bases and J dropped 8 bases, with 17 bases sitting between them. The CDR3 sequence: CASSEGAIVPEPQHF. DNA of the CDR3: TGTGCCAGCAGTGAGGGGGCCATTGTACCGGAGCCCCAGCATTTT.

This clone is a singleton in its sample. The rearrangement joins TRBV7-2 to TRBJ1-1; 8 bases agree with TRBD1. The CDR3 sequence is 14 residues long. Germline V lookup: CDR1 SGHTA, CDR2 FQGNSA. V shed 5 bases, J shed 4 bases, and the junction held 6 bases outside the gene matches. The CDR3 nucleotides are TGTGCCAGCAGCATACAGGGGGAGGGCACTGAAGCTTTCTTT. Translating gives CASSIQGEGTEAFF. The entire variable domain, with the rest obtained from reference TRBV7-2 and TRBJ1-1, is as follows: GAGVSQSPSNKVTEKGKDVELRCDPISGHTALYWYRQSLGQGLEFLIYFQGNSAPDKSGLPSDRFSAERTGGSVSTLTIQRTQQEDSAVYLCASSIQGEGTEAFFGQGTRLTVV.

CDR3 sequence (DNA): TGCGCCACGGAACAGGGTGGCGAGCAGTACTTC. This encodes CATEQGGEQYF. The chain recombines TRBV5-1 with TRBJ2-7; tentative D call: TRBD1 (6 bases). The CDR3 sequence is 11 residues long. The V end lost 9 bases, the J end lost 6 bases, and 13 bases lay between the germline ends. Germline V gives CDR1 SGHRS, CDR2 YFSETQ.

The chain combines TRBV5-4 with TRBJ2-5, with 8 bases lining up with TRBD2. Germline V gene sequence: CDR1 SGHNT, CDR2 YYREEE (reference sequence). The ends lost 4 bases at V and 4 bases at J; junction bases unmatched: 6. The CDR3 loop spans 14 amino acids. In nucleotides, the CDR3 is TGTGCCAGCAGCCCGCACGGGGGGGCAGAGACCCAGTACTTC. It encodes CASSPHGGAETQYF.

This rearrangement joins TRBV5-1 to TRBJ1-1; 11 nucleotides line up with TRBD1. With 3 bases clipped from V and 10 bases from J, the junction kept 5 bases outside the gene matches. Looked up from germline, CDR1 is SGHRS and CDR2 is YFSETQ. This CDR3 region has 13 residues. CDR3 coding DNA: TGCGCCAGCAGCTCGGACAGGGGGCAGGGAGCTTTCTTT. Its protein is CASSSDRGQGAFF.

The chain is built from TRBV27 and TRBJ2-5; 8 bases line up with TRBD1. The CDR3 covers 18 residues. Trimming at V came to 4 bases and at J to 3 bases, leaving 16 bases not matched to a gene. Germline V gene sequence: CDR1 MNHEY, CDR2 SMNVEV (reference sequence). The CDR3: CASSSLWQGALSKETQYF. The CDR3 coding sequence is TGTGCCAGCAGTTCCCTGTGGCAGGGGGCCCTTAGTAAAGAGACCCAGTACTTC.

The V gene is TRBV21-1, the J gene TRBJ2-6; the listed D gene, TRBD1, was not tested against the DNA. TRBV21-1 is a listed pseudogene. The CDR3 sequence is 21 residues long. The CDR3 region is CASSKAGGTDRTCSGANVLTF. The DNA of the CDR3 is TGTGCCAGCAGCAAAGCCGGAGGTACAGACAGGACCTGCTCTGGGGCCAACGTCCTGACTTTC.